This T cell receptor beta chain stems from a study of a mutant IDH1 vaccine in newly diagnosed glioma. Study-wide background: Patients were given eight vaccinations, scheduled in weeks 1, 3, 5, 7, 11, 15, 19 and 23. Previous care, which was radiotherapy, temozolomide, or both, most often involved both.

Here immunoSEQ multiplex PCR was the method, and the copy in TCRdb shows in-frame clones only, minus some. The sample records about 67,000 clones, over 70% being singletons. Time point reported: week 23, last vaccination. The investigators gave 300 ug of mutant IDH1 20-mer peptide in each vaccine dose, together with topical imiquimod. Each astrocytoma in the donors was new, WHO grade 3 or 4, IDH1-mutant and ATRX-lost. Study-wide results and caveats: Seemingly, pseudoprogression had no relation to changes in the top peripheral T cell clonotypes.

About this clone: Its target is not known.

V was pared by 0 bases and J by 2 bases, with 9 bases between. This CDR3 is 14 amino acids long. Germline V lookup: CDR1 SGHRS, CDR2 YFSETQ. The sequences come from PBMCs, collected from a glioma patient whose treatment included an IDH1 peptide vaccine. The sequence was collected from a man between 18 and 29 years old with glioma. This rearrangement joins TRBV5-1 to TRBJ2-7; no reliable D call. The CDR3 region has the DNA TGCGCCAGCAGCTTGGGGTCCTCAACCTACGAGCAGTACTTC. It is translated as CASSLGSSTYEQYF.